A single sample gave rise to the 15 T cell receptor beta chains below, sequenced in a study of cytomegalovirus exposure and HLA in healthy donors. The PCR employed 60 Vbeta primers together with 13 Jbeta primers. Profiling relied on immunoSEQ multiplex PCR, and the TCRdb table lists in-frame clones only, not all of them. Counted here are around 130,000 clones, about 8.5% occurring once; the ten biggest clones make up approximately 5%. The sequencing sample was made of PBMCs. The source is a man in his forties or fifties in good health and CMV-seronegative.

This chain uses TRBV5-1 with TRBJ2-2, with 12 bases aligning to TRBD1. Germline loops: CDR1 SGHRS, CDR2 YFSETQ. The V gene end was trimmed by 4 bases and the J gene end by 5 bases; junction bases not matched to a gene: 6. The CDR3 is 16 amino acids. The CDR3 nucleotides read TGCGCCAGCAGCCAGGGACAGGGGGCGTATACCGGGGAGCTGTTTTTT. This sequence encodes CASSQGQGAYTGELFF.

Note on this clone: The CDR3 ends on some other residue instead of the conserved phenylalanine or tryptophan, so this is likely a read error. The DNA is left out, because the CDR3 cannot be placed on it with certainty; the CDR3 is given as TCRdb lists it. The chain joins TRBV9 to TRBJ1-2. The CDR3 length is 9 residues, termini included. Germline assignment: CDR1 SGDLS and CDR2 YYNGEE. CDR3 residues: CASSVVAHV.

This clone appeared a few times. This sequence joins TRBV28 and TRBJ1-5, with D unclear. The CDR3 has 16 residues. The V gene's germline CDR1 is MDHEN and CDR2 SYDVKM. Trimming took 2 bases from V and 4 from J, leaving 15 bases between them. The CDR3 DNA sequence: TGTGCCAGCAGTTTAGGATTGTCAGGCGAGAATCAGCCCCAGCATTTT. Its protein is CASSLGLSGENQPQHF.

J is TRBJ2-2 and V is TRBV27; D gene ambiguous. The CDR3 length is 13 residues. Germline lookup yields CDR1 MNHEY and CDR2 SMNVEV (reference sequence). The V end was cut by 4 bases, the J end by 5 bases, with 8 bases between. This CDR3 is CASSSRGTGELFF. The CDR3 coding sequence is TGTGCCAGCAGTTCGCGAGGAACCGGGGAGCTGTTTTTT.

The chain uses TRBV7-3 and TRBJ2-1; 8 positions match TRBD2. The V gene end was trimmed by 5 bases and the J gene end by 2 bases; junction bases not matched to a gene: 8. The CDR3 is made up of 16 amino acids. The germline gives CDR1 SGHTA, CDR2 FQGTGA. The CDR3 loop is CASSPGGRGAYNEQFF. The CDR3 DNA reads TGTGCCAGCAGCCCCGGGGGGCGGGGGGCCTACAATGAGCAGTTCTTC.

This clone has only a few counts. Written as DNA, the CDR3 is TGTGCCAGCAGTAGCAAGTGGAGGGGCCCTAATGAAAAACTGTTTTTT. Its protein product is CASSSKWRGPNEKLFF. The chain carries TRBV27 and TRBJ1-4; TRBD1 might be the D (5 bases). Looked up from germline, CDR1 is MNHEY and CDR2 is SMNVEV (reference sequence). Trimming left V 5 bases short and J 3 bases short, with 16 bases between. This CDR3 spans 16 amino acids.

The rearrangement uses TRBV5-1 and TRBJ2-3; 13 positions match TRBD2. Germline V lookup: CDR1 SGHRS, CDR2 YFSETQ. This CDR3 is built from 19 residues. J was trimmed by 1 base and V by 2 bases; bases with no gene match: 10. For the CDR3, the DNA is TGCGCCAGCAGCTTATCACTAGCGGGGGGGTCATGGCGCACAGATACGCAGTATTTT. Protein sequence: CASSLSLAGGSWRTDTQYF.

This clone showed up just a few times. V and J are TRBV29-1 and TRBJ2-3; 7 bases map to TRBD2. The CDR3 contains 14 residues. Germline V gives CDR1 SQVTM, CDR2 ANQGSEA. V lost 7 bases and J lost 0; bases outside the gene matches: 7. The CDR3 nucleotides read TGCAGCGCCTGGGGGGGGTTAAGCACAGATACGCAGTATTTT. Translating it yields CSAWGGLSTDTQYF.

This CDR3 reads CASSTGSGATGANVLTF. The CDR3 DNA sequence: TGTGCCAGCTCCACCGGGAGCGGGGCGACTGGGGCCAACGTCCTGACTTTC. The chain uses TRBV18 and TRBJ2-6; the match to TRBD2 covers 7 bases. The CDR3 extends over 17 amino acids. Germline lookup yields CDR1 KGHSH and CDR2 LQKENI. J was trimmed by 2 bases and V by 6 bases; bases with no gene match: 10.

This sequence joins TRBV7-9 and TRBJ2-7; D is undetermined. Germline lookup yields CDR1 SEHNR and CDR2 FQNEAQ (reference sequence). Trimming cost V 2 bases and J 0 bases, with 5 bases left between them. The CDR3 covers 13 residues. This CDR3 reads CASSLRGSYEQYF. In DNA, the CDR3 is TGTGCCAGCAGCTTAAGAGGCTCCTACGAGCAGTACTTC.

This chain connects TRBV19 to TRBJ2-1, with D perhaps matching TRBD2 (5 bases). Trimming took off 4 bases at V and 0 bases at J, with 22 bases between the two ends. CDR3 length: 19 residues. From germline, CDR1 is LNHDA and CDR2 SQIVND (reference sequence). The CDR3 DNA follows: TGTGCCAGTAGTACGCTGAGACACGGTGACTATTCCTCCTACAATGAGCAGTTCTTC. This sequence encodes CASSTLRHGDYSSYNEQFF.

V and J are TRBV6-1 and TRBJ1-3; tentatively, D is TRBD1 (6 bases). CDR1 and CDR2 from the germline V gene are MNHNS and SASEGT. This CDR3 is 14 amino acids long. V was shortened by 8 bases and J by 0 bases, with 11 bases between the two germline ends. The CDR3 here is CASVGHYSGNTIYF. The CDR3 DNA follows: TGTGCCAGCGTGGGACACTACTCTGGAAACACCATATATTTT.

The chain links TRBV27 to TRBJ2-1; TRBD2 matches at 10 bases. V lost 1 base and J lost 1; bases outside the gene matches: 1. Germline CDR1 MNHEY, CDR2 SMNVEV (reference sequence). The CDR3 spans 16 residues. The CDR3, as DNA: TGTGCCAGCAGTTTATGGACTAGCGGATCCTACAATGAGCAGTTCTTC. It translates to CASSLWTSGSYNEQFF.

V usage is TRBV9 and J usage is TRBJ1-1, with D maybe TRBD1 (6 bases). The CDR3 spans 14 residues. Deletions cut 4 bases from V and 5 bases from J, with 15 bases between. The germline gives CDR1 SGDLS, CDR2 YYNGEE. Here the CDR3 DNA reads TGTGCCAGCAGCCTACAGGGCGTGGGGACTGAAGCTTTCTTT. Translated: CASSLQGVGTEAFF.

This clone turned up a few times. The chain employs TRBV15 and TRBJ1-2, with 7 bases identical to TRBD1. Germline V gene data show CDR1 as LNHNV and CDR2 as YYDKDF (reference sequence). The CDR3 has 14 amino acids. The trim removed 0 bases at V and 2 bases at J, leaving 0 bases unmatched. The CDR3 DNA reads TGTGCCACCAGCAGAGACAGGGGGAACTATGGCTACACCTTC. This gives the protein CATSRDRGNYGYTF.